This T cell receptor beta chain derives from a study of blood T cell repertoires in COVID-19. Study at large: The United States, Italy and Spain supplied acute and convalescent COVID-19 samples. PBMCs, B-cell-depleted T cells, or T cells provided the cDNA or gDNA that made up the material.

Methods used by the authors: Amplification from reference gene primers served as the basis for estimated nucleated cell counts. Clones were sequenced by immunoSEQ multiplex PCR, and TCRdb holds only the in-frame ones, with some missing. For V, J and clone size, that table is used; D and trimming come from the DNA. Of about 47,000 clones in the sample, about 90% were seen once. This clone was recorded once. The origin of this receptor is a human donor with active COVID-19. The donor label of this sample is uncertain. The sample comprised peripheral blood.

DNA for the CDR3: TGCGCCAGCAGCTTCGGACAGGGACAAAACATTCAGTACTTC. Translating it yields CASSFGQGQNIQYF. This sequence joins TRBV5-1 and TRBJ2-4, with TRBD1 matching over 8 bases. Germline loops: CDR1 SGHRS, CDR2 YFSETQ. V dropped 2 bases and J dropped 5; count of bases not matched to a gene: 3. The CDR3 totals 14 residues.